Listed here are 9 T cell receptor beta chains from one sample, sequenced in a study of CD8 T cells in Susac syndrome. A quantity of about 0.5 to 1 ug RNA underwent reverse transcription using random hexamers. TCRdb called the immunoSEQ multiplex PCR reads again in MiXCR, with one record for every CDR3 protein. The sample records more than 120,000 distinct CDR3 sequences, roughly 95% being singletons. Material for sequencing was CD4+ T cells from PBMCs. The receptors derive from a human donor in good health.

This clonotype was detected only a few times. The rearrangement joins TRBV9 to TRBJ2-1; 9 nucleotides match TRBD2. Germline V gene lookup returns CDR1 SGDLS and CDR2 YYNGEE. V trimming: 4 bases; J trimming: 4 bases; junction bases outside the gene matches: 3. CDR3 length: 14 amino acids. DNA of the CDR3: TGTGCCAGCAGCCCCGGACTAGCGTACAATGAGCAGTTCTTC. Protein sequence: CASSPGLAYNEQFF.

V is TRBV19 and J is TRBJ2-2, with a possible D match to TRBD1 (6 bases). CDR1 is LNHDA and CDR2 is SQIVND in the germline V gene (reference sequence). V was shortened by 4 bases and J by 6 bases, with 18 bases between the two germline ends. This CDR3 region has 16 residues. CDR3 sequence reads: CASSTPEGGSPGELFF. For the CDR3, the DNA is TGTGCCAGTAGTACCCCCGAAGGGGGAAGTCCCGGGGAGCTGTTTTTT.

This chain links TRBV6-5 with TRBJ1-2; D remains ambiguous. The CDR3 covers 14 residues. V was pared by 5 bases and J by 4 bases, with 14 bases between. Germline V gives CDR1 MNHEY, CDR2 SVGAGI. CDR3 nucleotide sequence: TGTGCCAGCAGTGGGCAGCGGCGGTCCTATGGCTACACCTTC. Translated, it gives CASSGQRRSYGYTF.

This CDR3 reads CASSQSQGGTEAFF. The CDR3 nucleotides read TGTGCCAGCAGCCAATCTCAGGGGGGCACTGAAGCTTTCTTT. The chain joins TRBV3-1 to TRBJ1-1, with TRBD1 identical over 7 bases. The CDR3 is made up of 14 amino acids. The J segment lost 4 bases and the V segment lost 2 bases, leaving 4 bases of the junction unmatched. The germline V gene encodes CDR1 LGHDT and CDR2 YNNKEL (reference sequence).

CDR3 in DNA: TGCGCCAGCAGTCAATCAATCGTGGACAGCGGCTATGGCTACACCTTC. It codes for CASSQSIVDSGYGYTF. The rearrangement joins TRBV23-1 to TRBJ1-2, with D tentatively TRBD1 (6 bases). TRBV23-1 is an ORF; its function is uncertain. The germline V and J ends were trimmed by 0 bases and 4 bases, with 15 bases remaining between them. This CDR3 is built from 16 residues.

The V call is TRBV29-1, the J call TRBJ2-7; 7 positions agree with TRBD1. Germline CDR1 SQVTM, CDR2 ANQGSEA. The CDR3 has 11 residues. V trimming: 7 bases; J trimming: 3 bases; junction bases outside the gene matches: 3. The CDR3 DNA reads TGCAGCGGAAGGGACAGCTACGAGCAGTACTTC. Its translation: CSGRDSYEQYF.

J is TRBJ2-5 and V is TRBV27; TRBD2 is a possible D gene (6 bases). V lost 6 bases and J lost 2, with 22 bases in between. The CDR3 consists of 17 residues. CDR1 and CDR2 from the germline V gene are MNHEY and SMNVEV (reference sequence). The CDR3 region is CASRRILAEEIQETQYF. CDR3 coding DNA: TGTGCCAGCAGGAGAATATTAGCGGAAGAGATACAAGAGACCCAGTACTTC.

The chain has TRBV11-1 and TRBJ2-7, with 8 nucleotides matching TRBD2. The CDR3 covers 14 residues. The germline CDR1 and CDR2 sequences are SGHAT and FQDESV (reference sequence). With V trimmed by 5 bases and J by 3 bases, 6 bases remained unmatched. The CDR3 DNA follows: TGTGCCAGCAGCCCTCGACTAGCGTTCTACGAGCAGTACTTC. Protein: CASSPRLAFYEQYF.

This chain joins TRBV18 and TRBJ1-5, with 9 bases that match TRBD1. This CDR3 is 18 amino acids long. Germline CDR1 KGHSH, CDR2 LQKENI. With 0 bases clipped from V and 2 bases from J, the junction kept 8 bases outside the gene matches. The CDR3 here is CASSPPGQGSDGNQPQHF. In DNA, the CDR3 is TGTGCCAGCTCACCACCTGGACAGGGGAGTGATGGCAATCAGCCCCAGCATTTT.